This T cell receptor (beta chain) was sequenced for a study of cytomegalovirus exposure and HLA in healthy donors. Study findings and constraints: Follow-up analysis seemed to connect common viral pathogens with several of the most significant clusters identified. There was a cluster of highly shared sequence variants that was likely a sequencing artifact. A prior analysis recorded that most TCR beta V segments were productive about 87% or about 30% of the time.

The PCR contained 60 Vbeta and 13 Jbeta primers. Authors' processing steps: Among the unique TCR beta chains that a later analysis counted, about 84 million in all, roughly 9.9 million were shared. Produced via immunoSEQ multiplex PCR; TCRdb's table is partial and in-frame only. That table furnishes V, J and clone size, whereas the DNA furnished D and trimming. The sample yields about 110,000 clones, approximately 78% seen once. Worth noting for this clone: Its matching antigen is unknown.

This receptor was obtained from a woman between 25 and 40 years old in good health and CMV-seronegative. Source material: PBMCs.

As DNA, the CDR3 is TGTGCCAGCAGTTCAGGGGGAGTTATTTTCGAGCAGTACTTC. Translated: CASSSGGVIFEQYF. The V call is TRBV28, the J call TRBJ2-7; 7 positions agree with TRBD1. The germline CDR1 and CDR2 sequences are MDHEN and SYDVKM. V was pared by 4 bases and J by 6 bases, with 9 bases of the junction left unmatched. The CDR3 is 14 amino acids. The variable domain in full, completed from reference TRBV28 and TRBJ2-7, reads DVKVTQSSRYLVKRTGEKVFLECVQDMDHENMFWYRQDPGLGLRLIYFSYDVKMKEKGDIPEGYSVSREKKERFSLILESASTNQTSMYLCASSSGGVIFEQYFGPGTRLTVT.